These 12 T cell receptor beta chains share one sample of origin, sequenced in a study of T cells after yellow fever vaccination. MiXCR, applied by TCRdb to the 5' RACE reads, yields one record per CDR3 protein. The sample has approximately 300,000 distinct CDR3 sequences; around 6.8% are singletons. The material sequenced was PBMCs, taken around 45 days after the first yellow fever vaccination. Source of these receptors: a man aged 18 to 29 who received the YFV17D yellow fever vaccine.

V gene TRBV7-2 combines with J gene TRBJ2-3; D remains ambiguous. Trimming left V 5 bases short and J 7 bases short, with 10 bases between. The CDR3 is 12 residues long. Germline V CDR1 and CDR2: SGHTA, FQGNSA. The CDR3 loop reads CASSPNWHTQYF. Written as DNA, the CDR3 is TGTGCCAGCAGCCCCAATTGGCATACGCAGTATTTT.

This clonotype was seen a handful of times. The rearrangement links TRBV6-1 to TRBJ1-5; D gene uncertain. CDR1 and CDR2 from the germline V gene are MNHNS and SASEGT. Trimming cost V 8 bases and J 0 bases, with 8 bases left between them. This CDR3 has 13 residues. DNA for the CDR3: TGTGCCAGCGCGGAGAATAGCAATCAGCCCCAGCATTTT. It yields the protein CASAENSNQPQHF.

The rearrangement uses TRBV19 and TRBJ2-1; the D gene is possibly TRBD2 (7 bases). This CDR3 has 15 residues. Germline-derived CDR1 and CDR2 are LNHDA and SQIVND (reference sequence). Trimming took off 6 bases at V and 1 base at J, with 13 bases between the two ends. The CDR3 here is CASREGGRSYNEQFF. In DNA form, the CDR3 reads TGTGCCAGTAGAGAGGGGGGGCGTTCCTACAATGAGCAGTTCTTC.

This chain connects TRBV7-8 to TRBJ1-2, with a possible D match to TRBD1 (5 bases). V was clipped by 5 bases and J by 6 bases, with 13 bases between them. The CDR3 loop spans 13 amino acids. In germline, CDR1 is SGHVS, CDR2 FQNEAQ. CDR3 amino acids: CASSIGTVDGYTF. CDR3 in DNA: TGTGCCAGCAGCATCGGGACTGTGGATGGCTACACCTTC.

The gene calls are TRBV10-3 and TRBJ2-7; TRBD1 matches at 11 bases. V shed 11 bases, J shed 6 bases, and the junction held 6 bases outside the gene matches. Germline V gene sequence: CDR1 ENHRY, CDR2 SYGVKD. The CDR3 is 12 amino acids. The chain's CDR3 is CAVTGTGGEQYV. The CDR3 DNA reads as TGTGCCGTAACCGGGACAGGGGGCGAGCAGTACGTC.

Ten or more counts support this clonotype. DNA for the CDR3: TGTGCCAGCAGCCAAGTGACAGGGAACCTCTATGGCTACACCTTC. This translates into CASSQVTGNLYGYTF. The V gene is TRBV4-2, the J gene TRBJ1-2, with TRBD1 matching over 7 bases. The ends lost 1 base at V and 4 bases at J; junction bases unmatched: 6. Germline lookup yields CDR1 LGHNA and CDR2 YNFKEQ. This CDR3 spans 15 amino acids.

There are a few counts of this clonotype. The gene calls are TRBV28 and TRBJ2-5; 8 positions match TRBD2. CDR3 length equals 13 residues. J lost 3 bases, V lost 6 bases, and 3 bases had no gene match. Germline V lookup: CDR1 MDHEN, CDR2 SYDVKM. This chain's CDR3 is CASRETSEETQYF. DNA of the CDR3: TGTGCCAGCAGAGAGACTAGCGAAGAGACCCAGTACTTC.

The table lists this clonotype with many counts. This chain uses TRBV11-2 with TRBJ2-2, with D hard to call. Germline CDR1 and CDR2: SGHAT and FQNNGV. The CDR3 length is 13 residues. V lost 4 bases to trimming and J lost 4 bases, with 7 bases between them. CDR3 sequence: CASSSELTGELFF. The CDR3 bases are TGTGCCAGCAGCTCCGAACTCACCGGGGAGCTGTTTTTT.

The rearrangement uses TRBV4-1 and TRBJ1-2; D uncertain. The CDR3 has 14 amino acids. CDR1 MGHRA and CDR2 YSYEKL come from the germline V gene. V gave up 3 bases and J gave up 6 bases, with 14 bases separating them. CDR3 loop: CASSHPYRFDGYTF. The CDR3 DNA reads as TGCGCCAGCAGCCACCCCTACCGGTTCGATGGCTACACCTTC.

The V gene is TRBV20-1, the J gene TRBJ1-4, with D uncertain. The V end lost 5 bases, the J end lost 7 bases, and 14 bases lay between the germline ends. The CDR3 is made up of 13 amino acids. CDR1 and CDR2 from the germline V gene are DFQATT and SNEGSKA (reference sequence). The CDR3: CSAPRTETEKLFF. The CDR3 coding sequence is TGCAGTGCTCCGAGGACGGAAACTGAAAAACTGTTTTTT.

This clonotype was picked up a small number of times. The CDR3 region is CASGSRRGTQYF. In DNA form, the CDR3 reads TGTGCCAGCGGGTCCCGCAGGGGTACGCAGTATTTT. V is TRBV12-3 or TRBV12-4 and J is TRBJ2-3, with D possibly being TRBD1 (6 bases). The CDR3 is made up of 12 amino acids. V was cut by 8 bases and J by 8 bases, with 14 bases left in between.

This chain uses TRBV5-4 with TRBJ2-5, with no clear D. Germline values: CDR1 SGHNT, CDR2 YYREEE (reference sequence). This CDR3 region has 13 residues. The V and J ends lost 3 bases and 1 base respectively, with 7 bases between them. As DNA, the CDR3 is TGTGCCAGCAGCTCCCCGTCCCAAGAGACCCAGTACTTC. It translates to CASSSPSQETQYF.